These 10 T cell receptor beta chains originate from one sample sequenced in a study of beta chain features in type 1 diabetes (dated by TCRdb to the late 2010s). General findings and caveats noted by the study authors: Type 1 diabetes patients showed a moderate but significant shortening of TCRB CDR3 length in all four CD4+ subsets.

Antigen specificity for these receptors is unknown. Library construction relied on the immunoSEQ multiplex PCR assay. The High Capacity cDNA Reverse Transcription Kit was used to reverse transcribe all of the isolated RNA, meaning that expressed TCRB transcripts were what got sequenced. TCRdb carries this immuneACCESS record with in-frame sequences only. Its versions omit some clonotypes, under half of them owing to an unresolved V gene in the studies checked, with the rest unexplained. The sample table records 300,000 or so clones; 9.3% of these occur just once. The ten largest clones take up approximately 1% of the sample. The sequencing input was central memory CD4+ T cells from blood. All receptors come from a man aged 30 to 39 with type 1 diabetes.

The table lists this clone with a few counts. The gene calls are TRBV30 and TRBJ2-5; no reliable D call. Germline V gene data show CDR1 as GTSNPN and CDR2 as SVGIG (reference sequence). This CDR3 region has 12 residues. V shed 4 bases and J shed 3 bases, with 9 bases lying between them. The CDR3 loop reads CAWKAAKETQYF. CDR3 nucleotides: TGTGCCTGGAAGGCGGCCAAAGAGACCCAGTACTTC. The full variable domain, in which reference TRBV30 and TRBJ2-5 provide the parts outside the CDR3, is SQTIHQWPATLVQPVGSPLSLECTVEGTSNPNLYWYRQAAGRGLQLLFYSVGIGQISSEVPQNLSASRPQDRQFILSSKKLLLSDSGFYLCAWKAAKETQYFGPGTRLLVL.

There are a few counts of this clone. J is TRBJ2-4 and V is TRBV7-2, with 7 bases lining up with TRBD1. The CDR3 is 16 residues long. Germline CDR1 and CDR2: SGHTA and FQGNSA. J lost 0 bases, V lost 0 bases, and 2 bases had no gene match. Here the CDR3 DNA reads TGTGCCAGCAGCTTAGCAGGGGGCATAGCCAAAAACATTCAGTACTTC. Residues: CASSLAGGIAKNIQYF.

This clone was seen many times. The CDR3 nucleotides are TGTGCCAGCAGTTTCCCTCAAGCCCCCAGGCCTGGGGCCAACGTCCTGACTTTC. This sequence encodes CASSFPQAPRPGANVLTF. The rearrangement uses TRBV28 and TRBJ2-6; no definite D call. CDR3 length: 18 residues. V dropped 3 bases and J dropped 2 bases, with 17 bases sitting between them. The germline V gene has CDR1 MDHEN and CDR2 SYDVKM.

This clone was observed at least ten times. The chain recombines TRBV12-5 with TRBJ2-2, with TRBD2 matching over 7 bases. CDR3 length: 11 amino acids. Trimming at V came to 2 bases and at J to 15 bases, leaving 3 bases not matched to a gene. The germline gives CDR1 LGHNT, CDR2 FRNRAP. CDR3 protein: CASGLTSGVFF. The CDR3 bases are TGTGCTAGTGGTTTGACCAGCGGGGTGTTTTTT.

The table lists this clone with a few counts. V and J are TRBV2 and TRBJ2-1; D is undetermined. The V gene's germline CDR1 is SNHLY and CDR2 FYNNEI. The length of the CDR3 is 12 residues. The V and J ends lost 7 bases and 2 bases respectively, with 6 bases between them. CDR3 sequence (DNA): TGTGCCAGCATCTTCACCTACAATGAGCAGTTCTTC. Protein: CASIFTYNEQFF. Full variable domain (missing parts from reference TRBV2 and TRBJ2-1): EPEVTQTPSHQVTQMGQEVILRCVPISNHLYFYWYRQILGQKVEFLVSFYNNEISEKSEIFDDQFSVERPDGSNFTLKIRSTKLEDSAMYFCASIFTYNEQFFGPGTRLTVL.

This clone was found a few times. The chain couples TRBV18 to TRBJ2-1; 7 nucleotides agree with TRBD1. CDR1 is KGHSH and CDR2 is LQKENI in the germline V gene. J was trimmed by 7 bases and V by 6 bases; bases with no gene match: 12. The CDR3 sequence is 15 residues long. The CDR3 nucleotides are TGTGCCAGCTCCCCAGGACAGGCCCGCGGGAATGAGCAGTTCTTC. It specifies CASSPGQARGNEQFF.

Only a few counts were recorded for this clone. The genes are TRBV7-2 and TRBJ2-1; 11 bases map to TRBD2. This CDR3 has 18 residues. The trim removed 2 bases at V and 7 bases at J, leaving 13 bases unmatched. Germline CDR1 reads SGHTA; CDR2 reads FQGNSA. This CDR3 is CASSLRSGGATGTNEQFF. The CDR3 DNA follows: TGTGCCAGCAGCTTACGTAGCGGGGGGGCCACGGGTACGAATGAGCAGTTCTTC.

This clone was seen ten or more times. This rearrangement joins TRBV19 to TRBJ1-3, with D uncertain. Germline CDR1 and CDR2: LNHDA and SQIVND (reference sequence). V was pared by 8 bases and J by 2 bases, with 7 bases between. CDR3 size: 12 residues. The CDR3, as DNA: TGTGCCAGTCTCTCCCCTGGAAACACCATATATTTT. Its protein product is CASLSPGNTIYF.

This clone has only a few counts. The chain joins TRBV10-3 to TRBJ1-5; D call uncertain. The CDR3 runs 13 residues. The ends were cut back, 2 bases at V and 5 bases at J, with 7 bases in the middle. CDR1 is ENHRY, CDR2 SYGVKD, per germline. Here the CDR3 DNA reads TGTGCCATCAGTGAGATCTCGGATCAGCCCCAGCATTTT. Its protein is CAISEISDQPQHF.

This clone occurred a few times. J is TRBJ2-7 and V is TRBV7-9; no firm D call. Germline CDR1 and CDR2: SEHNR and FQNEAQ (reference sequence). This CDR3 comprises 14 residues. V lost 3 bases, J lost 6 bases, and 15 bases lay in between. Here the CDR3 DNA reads TGTGCCAGCAGCTTCTTTTCTCCGGCCGTCGAGCAGTACTTC. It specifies CASSFFSPAVEQYF.